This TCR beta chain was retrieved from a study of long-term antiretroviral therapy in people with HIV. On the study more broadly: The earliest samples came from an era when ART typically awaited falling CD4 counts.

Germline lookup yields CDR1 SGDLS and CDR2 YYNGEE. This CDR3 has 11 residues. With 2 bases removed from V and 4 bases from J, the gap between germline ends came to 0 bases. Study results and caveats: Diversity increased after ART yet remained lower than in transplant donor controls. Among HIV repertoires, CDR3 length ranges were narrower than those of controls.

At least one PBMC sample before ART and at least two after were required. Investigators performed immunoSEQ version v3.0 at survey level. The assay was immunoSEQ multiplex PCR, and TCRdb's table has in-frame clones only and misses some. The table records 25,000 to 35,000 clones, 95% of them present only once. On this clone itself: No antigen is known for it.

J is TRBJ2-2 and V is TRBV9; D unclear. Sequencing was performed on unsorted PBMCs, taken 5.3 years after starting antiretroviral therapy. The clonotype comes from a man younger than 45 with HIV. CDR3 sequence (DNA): TGTGCCAGCAGCGTCACCGGGGAGCTGTTTTTT. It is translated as CASSVTGELFF.